This passage covers 20 T cell receptor beta chains from one sample sequenced in a study of PD-1 blockade in classical Hodgkin lymphoma. Every patient had relapsed following autologous stem cell transplantation, and cohorts differed in brentuximab vedotin exposure. Repertoires were generated with immunoSEQ multiplex PCR, while TCRdb's copy carries only in-frame clones and drops some. The sample records around 13,000 clones, just under 80% being singletons. Material: peripheral blood mononuclear cells (PBMCs), obtained at baseline. Receptors were obtained from a human donor with classical Hodgkin lymphoma.

The chain recombines TRBV5-1 with TRBJ2-7; perhaps TRBD2 as D (6 bases). The CDR3 consists of 15 residues. The V end was cut by 4 bases, the J end by 6 bases, with 20 bases between. Germline V CDR1 and CDR2: SGHRS, YFSETQ. The CDR3, as DNA: TGCGCCAGCAGCCAAGACGTCACTAGCCCTATCGAGCAGTACTTC. This encodes CASSQDVTSPIEQYF.

The gene calls are TRBV6-5 and TRBJ2-5, with a weak D call TRBD1 (5 bases). CDR3 size: 15 residues. Per the germline V gene, CDR1 is MNHEY and CDR2 is SVGAGI. V lost 4 bases and J 1 base, leaving 13 bases between the germline ends. This CDR3 reads CASSSPRDSQETQYF. CDR3 coding DNA: TGTGCCAGCAGTTCACCGCGAGACAGCCAAGAGACCCAGTACTTC.

The chain has TRBV28 and TRBJ2-3, with 7 positions matching TRBD2. Germline V gene sequence: CDR1 MDHEN, CDR2 SYDVKM. V shed 7 bases and J 5 bases; nucleotides not matched to a gene: 9. The CDR3 contains 14 residues. CDR3 protein: CASINGGLVDTQYF. CDR3 bases: TGTGCCAGCATTAACGGGGGGTTGGTAGATACGCAGTATTTT.

The chain uses TRBV4-3 and TRBJ2-7; the D is unclear. Germline assignment: CDR1 LGHNA and CDR2 YSLEER. There are 19 residues in the CDR3. V shed 0 bases and J shed 6 bases, with 27 bases lying between them. CDR3 DNA: TGCGCCAGCAGCCAAGACGGTGTGGGCGCCAAAACAATGTTACGCGAGCAGTACTTC. Encoded protein: CASSQDGVGAKTMLREQYF.

The chain couples TRBV5-1 to TRBJ1-1; D remains ambiguous. This CDR3 has 15 residues. V lost 4 bases, J lost 4 bases, and 17 bases lay in between. The germline V gene has CDR1 SGHRS and CDR2 YFSETQ. The CDR3 loop reads CASSEQPGSGTEAFF. CDR3 DNA: TGCGCCAGCAGCGAACAACCGGGTAGCGGCACTGAAGCTTTCTTT.

CDR3 loop: CACSNRGSDSPLHF. The CDR3 DNA reads as TGTGCCTGCTCAAACAGGGGATCTGACTCACCCCTCCACTTT. The chain carries TRBV30 and TRBJ1-6; 7 bases match TRBD1. V lost 6 bases and J lost 10; bases outside the gene matches: 12. Germline CDR1 is GTSNPN and CDR2 is SVGIG (reference sequence). The CDR3 has 14 residues.

The J gene is TRBJ2-2, the V gene TRBV6-6; tentatively, D is TRBD2 (5 bases). The CDR3 has 13 amino acids. Germline V gene lookup returns CDR1 MNHNY and CDR2 SVGAGI (reference sequence). The V end was cut by 2 bases, the J end by 7 bases, with 8 bases between. Here the CDR3 reads CASSYIGDGELFF. The CDR3, as DNA: TGTGCCAGCAGTTACATCGGGGACGGGGAGCTGTTTTTT.

The V call is TRBV19, the J call TRBJ1-2; weak D call: TRBD1 (6 bases). CDR1 LNHDA and CDR2 SQIVND come from the germline V gene (reference sequence). V lost 3 bases and J lost 3, with 17 bases in between. This CDR3 has 16 residues. The CDR3: CASSIIRRGHHYGYTF. The DNA for the CDR3 is TGTGCCAGTAGTATTATTCGGCGGGGGCACCACTATGGCTACACCTTC.

This chain joins TRBV5-8 and TRBJ1-6; 8 nucleotides line up with TRBD1. The trim removed 6 bases at V and 5 bases at J, leaving 13 bases unmatched. The CDR3 contains 17 residues. Germline V gene data show CDR1 as SGHTS and CDR2 as YDEGEE. The CDR3, as DNA: TGTGCCAGCATCAAGTCGGCCAGGGGGCCCGATAATTCACCCCTCCACTTT. As protein: CASIKSARGPDNSPLHF.

The gene calls are TRBV28 and TRBJ2-7; a possible D gene is TRBD2 (5 bases). Trimming pared 6 bases from V and 5 bases from J, leaving 17 bases between. The CDR3 runs to 14 residues. Germline V gives CDR1 MDHEN, CDR2 SYDVKM. Written as DNA, the CDR3 is TGTGCCAGCAGCCACCCCCCCACGGGGAACGAGCAGTACGTC. Protein product: CASSHPPTGNEQYV.

The rearrangement joins TRBV19 to TRBJ1-6; no clear D gene. The germline V and J ends were trimmed by 3 bases and 7 bases, with 7 bases remaining between them. The CDR3 extends over 13 amino acids. Germline V gives CDR1 LNHDA, CDR2 SQIVND (reference sequence). CDR3 in DNA: TGTGCCAGTAGTATTACAGAGAATTCACCCCTCCACTTT. It specifies CASSITENSPLHF.

The chain combines TRBV9 with TRBJ1-4, with a possible D match to TRBD1 (5 bases). The CDR3 length is 17 residues. The V end lost 0 bases, the J end lost 7 bases, and 19 bases lay between the germline ends. The germline CDR1 and CDR2 sequences are SGDLS and YYNGEE. CDR3 DNA: TGTGCCAGCAGCGTAGGATGGGCGGGGGTAGAGGGTGAAAAACTGTTTTTT. This gives the protein CASSVGWAGVEGEKLFF.

The chain uses TRBV2 and TRBJ2-7; D is undetermined. Trimming cost V 4 bases and J 3 bases, with 7 bases left between them. The CDR3 has 12 residues. Germline-derived CDR1 and CDR2 are SNHLY and FYNNEI. The CDR3 nucleotides read TGTGCCAGCAGTGGAGGTCTCTACGAGCAGTACTTC. Amino acid sequence: CASSGGLYEQYF.

The sample holds one count of this clone. The V and J genes are TRBV7-2 and TRBJ2-7; 7 bases are shared with TRBD2. CDR3 length equals 14 residues. V lost 6 bases, J lost 3 bases, and 8 bases stayed unmatched. Germline V lookup: CDR1 SGHTA, CDR2 FQGNSA. CDR3 loop: CASSRRDYSYEQYF. For the CDR3, the DNA is TGTGCCAGCAGTCGAAGGGACTACAGCTACGAGCAGTACTTC.

V usage is TRBV7-6 and J usage is TRBJ2-1; D gene unclear. From germline, CDR1 is SGHVS and CDR2 FNYEAQ. The CDR3 consists of 14 residues. Trimming shortened V by 3 bases and J by 3 bases, and 9 bases separated the two germline ends. The CDR3 is CASSLDVDYNEQFF. CDR3 nucleotides: TGTGCCAGCAGCTTGGACGTCGACTACAATGAGCAGTTCTTC.

The chain recombines TRBV25-1 with TRBJ2-2, with a tentative D call TRBD1 (5 bases). Germline V gives CDR1 MGHDK, CDR2 SYGVNS. Trimming stripped 4 bases from V and 4 bases from J, with 13 bases between. This CDR3 spans 15 amino acids. For the CDR3, the DNA is TGTGCCAGCAGTGTCAGGGAAAGAGGCACCGGGGAGCTGTTTTTT. Its translation is CASSVRERGTGELFF. The whole variable domain, remainder taken from reference TRBV25-1 and TRBJ2-2, is EADIYQTPRYLVIGTGKKITLECSQTMGHDKMYWYQQDPGMELHLIHYSYGVNSTEKGDLSSESTVSRIRTEHFPLTLESARPSHTSQYLCASSVRERGTGELFFGEGSRLTVL.

The chain employs TRBV30 and TRBJ2-3; 8 bases are a match to TRBD1. The germline gives CDR1 GTSNPN, CDR2 SVGIG (reference sequence). The CDR3 spans 14 residues. V trimming: 1 base; J trimming: 3 bases; junction bases outside the gene matches: 3. The CDR3 nucleotides are TGTGCCTGGAGTGGTGGGACAGGAACAGATACGCAGTATTTT. Its protein product is CAWSGGTGTDTQYF.

The V and J genes are TRBV5-4 and TRBJ2-7, with D possibly matching TRBD1 (5 bases). The CDR3 contains 15 residues. V gave up 1 base and J gave up 0 bases, with 11 bases separating them. The germline V gene has CDR1 SGHNT and CDR2 YYREEE (reference sequence). CDR3 sequence: CASSLNTGYSYEQYF. CDR3 DNA: TGTGCCAGCAGCTTGAATACAGGCTACTCCTACGAGCAGTACTTC.

The chain is built from TRBV6-9 and TRBJ2-1; perhaps TRBD2 as D (6 bases). The germline V gene encodes CDR1 MNHGY and CDR2 SVAAGI. The CDR3 spans 16 residues. V gave up 6 bases and J gave up 0 bases, with 15 bases separating them. Here the CDR3 DNA reads TGTGCCAGCAGGACCGGGACTTCTAGCTCCTACAATGAGCAGTTCTTC. Its translation is CASRTGTSSSYNEQFF.

V usage is TRBV7-9 and J usage is TRBJ2-7; D not certain. The germline CDR1 and CDR2 sequences are SEHNR and FQNEAQ (reference sequence). The CDR3 sequence is 13 residues long. Trimming took off 8 bases at V and 0 bases at J, with 11 bases between the two ends. The DNA for the CDR3 is TGTGCCAGCGACGCAGGTAGCTCCTACGAGCAGTACTTC. It encodes CASDAGSSYEQYF. The full variable domain, rest sourced from reference TRBV7-9 and TRBJ2-7, is DTGVSQNPRHKITKRGQNVTFRCDPISEHNRLYWYRQTLGQGPEFLTYFQNEAQLEKSRLLSDRFSAERPKGSFSTLEIQRTEQGDSAMYLCASDAGSSYEQYFGPGTRLTVT.